The 31 T cell receptor beta chains below come from one sample, sequenced in a study of shared clonotypes between healthy human individuals. Clones were sequenced by immunoSEQ multiplex PCR, and TCRdb holds only the in-frame ones, with some missing. The profile covers about 2.5 million clones, with 85% to 95% appearing a single time and around 0.35% taken by the ten largest. Sequenced sample: naive CD4+ T cells from PBMCs. Subset defined: CD45RA+ positively selected. The source of these receptors is a man aged 18 to 29 in good health. Some clones in this sample may be carry-over from other donors' samples.

This clone was counted once. The chain joins TRBV5-1 to TRBJ2-3; D perhaps matches TRBD2 (7 bases). The CDR3 spans 16 residues. V was shortened by 0 bases and J by 0 bases, with 11 bases between the two germline ends. Germline CDR1 and CDR2: SGHRS and YFSETQ. CDR3 in amino acids: CASSLVRGASTDTQYF. In DNA form, the CDR3 reads TGCGCCAGCAGCTTGGTCCGGGGGGCTAGCACAGATACGCAGTATTTT.

The V call is TRBV28, the J call TRBJ2-5; D gene uncertain. Trimming stripped 2 bases from V and 3 bases from J, with 7 bases between. CDR3 size: 13 residues. Germline values: CDR1 MDHEN, CDR2 SYDVKM. CDR3 DNA: TGTGCCAGCAGTTTAGGACGGAAAGAGACCCAGTACTTC. The encoded protein is CASSLGRKETQYF.

V is TRBV15 and J is TRBJ2-1; 9 bases are a match to TRBD2. The CDR3 has 16 amino acids. V shed 5 bases and J 0 bases; nucleotides not matched to a gene: 5. From germline, CDR1 is LNHNV and CDR2 YYDKDF (reference sequence). CDR3 in DNA: TGTGCCACCAGCCGACTAGCGGTATTCTCCTACAATGAGCAGTTCTTC. Residues: CATSRLAVFSYNEQFF.

The chain is built from TRBV5-1 and TRBJ2-7; no firm D call. Trimming removed 0 bases at V and 0 bases at J, with 10 bases between. This CDR3 contains 15 residues. Germline assignment: CDR1 SGHRS and CDR2 YFSETQ. The CDR3 DNA sequence: TGCGCCAGCAGCTTGGGACAAGTTTACTCCTACGAGCAGTACTTC. This codes for CASSLGQVYSYEQYF.

The chain is built from TRBV5-1 and TRBJ2-7; no clear D. The germline gives CDR1 SGHRS, CDR2 YFSETQ. The CDR3 covers 12 residues. V lost 0 bases, J lost 5 bases, and 6 bases lay in between. This chain's CDR3 is CASSLGWDEQYF. As DNA, the CDR3 is TGCGCCAGCAGCTTGGGTTGGGACGAGCAGTACTTC.

The chain links TRBV18 to TRBJ2-7; 7 bases map to TRBD1. The germline V gene has CDR1 KGHSH and CDR2 LQKENI. This CDR3 has 17 residues. The trim removed 0 bases at V and 1 base at J, leaving 9 bases unmatched. DNA for the CDR3: TGTGCCAGCTCACCACCCCAAGGACAGGACAAGTCCTACGAGCAGTACTTC. As protein: CASSPPQGQDKSYEQYF.

The chain employs TRBV6-1 and TRBJ1-2; perhaps TRBD1 as D (5 bases). Germline CDR1 MNHNS, CDR2 SASEGT. Trimming took 7 bases from V and 7 from J, leaving 13 bases between them. The CDR3 is 12 residues long. CDR3 in DNA: TGTGCCAGCACCAACGGGGCTAGTGGCTACACCTTC. Residues: CASTNGASGYTF.

The chain carries TRBV7-3 and TRBJ1-1, with a weak D call TRBD1 (5 bases). V lost 2 bases, J lost 8 bases, and 12 bases lay in between. CDR3 length: 13 amino acids. Germline V gene sequence: CDR1 SGHTA, CDR2 FQGTGA. The CDR3 bases are TGTGCCAGCAGCTTACAACGGGGGGAGGAAGCTTTCTTT. Protein: CASSLQRGEEAFF.

The CDR3: CASSLEAGAFDEQYF. The CDR3 DNA reads as TGTGCCAGCAGCTTAGAAGCGGGGGCATTTGACGAGCAGTACTTC. V and J are TRBV11-2 and TRBJ2-7, with 8 bases that match TRBD2. Germline V lookup: CDR1 SGHAT, CDR2 FQNNGV. CDR3 length equals 15 residues. Trimming took 0 bases from V and 5 from J; bases not matched to a gene: 6.

The chain carries TRBV25-1 and TRBJ1-2; D is perhaps TRBD1 (6 bases). The CDR3 extends over 13 amino acids. Trimming took off 8 bases at V and 1 base at J, with 11 bases between the two ends. Per the germline V gene, CDR1 is MGHDK and CDR2 is SYGVNS. The CDR3 spells CASRQDDNYGYTF. The CDR3 DNA reads as TGTGCCAGCCGACAGGATGATAACTATGGCTACACCTTC.

The chain is built from TRBV25-1 and TRBJ2-3; 7 bases line up with TRBD1. CDR1 MGHDK and CDR2 SYGVNS come from the germline V gene. The CDR3 contains 13 residues. Unmatched junction bases numbered 5, after V lost 6 bases and J lost 5 bases. In DNA, the CDR3 is TGTGCCAGCAGGGGACAGCTGAGAGATACGCAGTATTTT. Its translation is CASRGQLRDTQYF.

A single count supports this clone. The chain carries TRBV19 and TRBJ2-7, with unresolved D. Between the trimmed V and J ends, which lost 5 bases and 3 bases, there was a span of 17 bases. The CDR3 extends over 15 amino acids. Germline CDR1 and CDR2: LNHDA and SQIVND (reference sequence). The CDR3 region has the DNA TGTGCCAGTAGTCCCACTATCCTACCCCTCTACGAGCAGTACTTC. Translated, it gives CASSPTILPLYEQYF.

The chain links TRBV7-2 to TRBJ1-2; 8 bases map to TRBD1. The germline V gene encodes CDR1 SGHTA and CDR2 FQGNSA. The V gene end was trimmed by 5 bases and the J gene end by 8 bases; junction bases not matched to a gene: 7. The CDR3 covers 13 residues. The CDR3 is CASSIGQGGGYTF. In nucleotides, the CDR3 is TGTGCCAGCAGCATAGGACAGGGAGGGGGCTACACCTTC.

The rearrangement links TRBV4-2 to TRBJ2-1; 14 bases agree with TRBD2. The V gene's germline CDR1 is LGHNA and CDR2 YNFKEQ. The CDR3 sequence is 16 residues long. The V gene end was trimmed by 3 bases and the J gene end by 9 bases; junction bases not matched to a gene: 7. The CDR3 sequence: CASSQGGTSGRSEQFF. CDR3 DNA sequence: TGTGCCAGCAGCCAGGGGGGGACTAGCGGGAGAAGTGAGCAGTTCTTC.

The chain links TRBV29-1 to TRBJ2-1; 10 bases agree with TRBD2. The CDR3 contains 13 residues. Germline loops: CDR1 SQVTM, CDR2 ANQGSEA. V shed 7 bases and J 5 bases; nucleotides not matched to a gene: 5. For the CDR3, the DNA is TGCAGCGGTCTAGCGGGAGTACACAATGAGCAGTTCTTC. This codes for CSGLAGVHNEQFF.

Remarks on this clone: The identical CDR3 is also encoded by other nucleotide sequences in the sample. J is TRBJ1-1 and V is TRBV7-9; D remains ambiguous. Germline V gene sequence: CDR1 SEHNR, CDR2 FQNEAQ (reference sequence). This CDR3 is built from 13 residues. V shed 5 bases and J shed 3 bases, with 10 bases lying between them. CDR3 amino acids: CASSLRVDTEAFF. The CDR3 DNA reads as TGTGCCAGCAGCCTAAGGGTGGACACTGAAGCTTTCTTT.

V is TRBV9 and J is TRBJ2-3, with D tentatively TRBD2 (6 bases). The CDR3 spans 13 residues. Trimming took off 3 bases at V and 9 bases at J, with 14 bases between the two ends. The germline V gene encodes CDR1 SGDLS and CDR2 YYNGEE. The CDR3 protein is CASSELTRSTQYF. CDR3 coding DNA: TGTGCCAGCAGCGAATTGACTAGGTCGACGCAGTATTTT.

The chain links TRBV5-1 to TRBJ2-7; 7 nucleotides align to TRBD1. V dropped 4 bases and J dropped 7; count of bases not matched to a gene: 8. The CDR3 spans 13 residues. Germline V gene data show CDR1 as SGHRS and CDR2 as YFSETQ. Written as DNA, the CDR3 is TGCGCCAGCAGCACACAGGGGAAGGATGAGCAGTACTTC. Amino acid sequence: CASSTQGKDEQYF.

This rearrangement joins TRBV7-2 to TRBJ1-1; D gene uncertain. The CDR3 runs 14 residues. Germline V gene data show CDR1 as SGHTA and CDR2 as FQGNSA. Trimming took 5 bases from V and 10 from J, leaving 20 bases between them. The CDR3 region has the DNA TGTGCCAGCAGCCCAGGACTACAGACCCTCAGAGCTTTCTTT. Translated: CASSPGLQTLRAFF.

The V and J genes are TRBV18 and TRBJ2-7; tentatively, D is TRBD2 (6 bases). This CDR3 has 15 residues. Germline CDR1 KGHSH, CDR2 LQKENI. The V end lost 3 bases, the J end lost 3 bases, and 15 bases lay between the germline ends. CDR3 sequence: CASSPGLTTNYEQYF. Here the CDR3 DNA reads TGTGCCAGCTCACCGGGACTCACAACAAACTACGAGCAGTACTTC.

V gene TRBV11-2 combines with J gene TRBJ1-1; D is perhaps TRBD1 (6 bases). V was clipped by 2 bases and J by 7 bases, with 11 bases between them. Germline lookup yields CDR1 SGHAT and CDR2 FQNNGV. The CDR3 runs to 13 residues. As DNA, the CDR3 is TGTGCCAGCAGCTTAACTGGGACATTTGAAGCTTTCTTT. This sequence encodes CASSLTGTFEAFF.

This clone was seen only once. The J gene is TRBJ2-1, the V gene TRBV6-6; 9 bases line up with TRBD2. Trimming cost V 5 bases and J 9 bases; bases outside gene matches: 11. The CDR3 has 15 amino acids. CDR1 is MNHNY, CDR2 SVGAGI, per germline (reference sequence). CDR3 amino acids: CASSPRVSGRGEQFF. In DNA form, the CDR3 reads TGTGCCAGCAGTCCCCGGGTTAGCGGGAGAGGTGAGCAGTTCTTC.

Concerning this clone: Other DNA sequences within the sample encode an identical CDR3. This rearrangement joins TRBV28 to TRBJ2-7, with a weak D call TRBD1 (5 bases). The CDR3 has 11 amino acids. Germline lookup yields CDR1 MDHEN and CDR2 SYDVKM. Trimming stripped 6 bases from V and 3 bases from J, with 6 bases between. DNA for the CDR3: TGTGCCAGCAGGCAGGGCTACGAGCAGTACTTC. This encodes CASRQGYEQYF.

The V and J genes are TRBV13 and TRBJ2-1; 10 bases agree with TRBD2. This CDR3 has 15 residues. Germline V gene lookup returns CDR1 PRHDT and CDR2 FYEKMQ (reference sequence). Trimming took 2 bases from V and 4 from J; bases not matched to a gene: 2. CDR3 sequence: CASSLSGRVYNEQFF. The CDR3 DNA sequence: TGTGCCAGCAGCTTAAGCGGGAGGGTTTACAATGAGCAGTTCTTC.

The chain joins TRBV4-2 to TRBJ1-6; D may be TRBD1 (5 bases). V shed 0 bases and J shed 6 bases, with 15 bases lying between them. Germline-derived CDR1 and CDR2 are LGHNA and YNFKEQ. The CDR3 extends over 17 amino acids. The CDR3 bases are TGTGCCAGCAGCCAAGATTCTTCATCGGGGGGTAATTCACCCCTCCACTTT. Its translation is CASSQDSSSGGNSPLHF.

The chain links TRBV29-1 to TRBJ2-7; tentatively, D is TRBD1 (5 bases). Between the trimmed V and J ends, which lost 3 bases and 4 bases, there was a span of 13 bases. There are 13 residues in the CDR3. Germline assignment: CDR1 SQVTM and CDR2 ANQGSEA. The CDR3 DNA reads TGCAGCGTTGACCAGGGTATTGCATACGAGCAGTACTTC. Protein product: CSVDQGIAYEQYF.

The chain is built from TRBV6-6 and TRBJ1-5; 7 bases are shared with TRBD1. Germline CDR1 reads MNHNY; CDR2 reads SVGAGI (reference sequence). The CDR3 length is 15 residues. Unmatched junction bases numbered 5, after V lost 2 bases and J lost 4 bases. The CDR3 region is CASSYRQGGNQPQHF. CDR3 bases: TGTGCCAGCAGTTACCGGCAGGGGGGGAATCAGCCCCAGCATTTT.

The gene calls are TRBV5-1 and TRBJ1-4; D ambiguous. Germline V lookup: CDR1 SGHRS, CDR2 YFSETQ. The V end lost 0 bases, the J end lost 7 bases, and 13 bases lay between the germline ends. CDR3 length equals 15 residues. The DNA of the CDR3 is TGCGCCAGCAGCTTGGCGGCGGTGGAGGGTGAAAAACTGTTTTTT. It translates to CASSLAAVEGEKLFF.

This chain joins TRBV11-2 and TRBJ1-3; D is ambiguous. The CDR3 extends over 11 amino acids. The V and J ends lost 5 bases and 11 bases respectively, with 10 bases between them. Germline-derived CDR1 and CDR2 are SGHAT and FQNNGV. The CDR3 DNA reads TGTGCCAGCAGCATTGCCGGGGCCATATATTTT. This translates into CASSIAGAIYF. Full variable domain (remainder filled in from reference TRBV11-2 and TRBJ1-3): EAGVAQSPRYKIIEKRQSVAFWCNPISGHATLYWYQQILGQGPKLLIQFQNNGVVDDSQLPKDRFSAERLKGVDSTLKIQPAKLEDSAVYLCASSIAGAIYFGEGSWLTVV.

The chain is built from TRBV19 and TRBJ2-3; TRBD1 or TRBD2 may be the D gene (5 bases each). The V gene's germline CDR1 is LNHDA and CDR2 SQIVND (reference sequence). The CDR3 sequence is 14 residues long. Trimming left V 3 bases short and J 10 bases short, with 17 bases between. CDR3 sequence reads: CASSIAGTPSAQYF. The CDR3 nucleotides are TGTGCCAGTAGTATCGCCGGGACCCCCTCTGCGCAGTATTTT.

The rearrangement links TRBV2 to TRBJ1-4; unclear D gene. V lost 7 bases and J 10 bases, leaving 16 bases between the germline ends. Germline V CDR1 and CDR2: SNHLY, FYNNEI. CDR3 size: 13 residues. The DNA for the CDR3 is TGTGCCAGCAATGACTCCCTTAAGAGAAAACTGTTTTTT. Protein sequence: CASNDSLKRKLFF.